Below, 30 T cell receptor beta chains from the same sample are listed, as sequenced in a study of blood T cell repertoires in COVID-19. Here immunoSEQ multiplex PCR was the method, and the copy in TCRdb shows in-frame clones only, minus some. Among about 180,000 clones listed, approximately 85% were seen once. The specimen was peripheral blood. These receptors originate from a human donor with active or convalescent COVID-19. The donor label of this sample is uncertain.

This rearrangement joins TRBV28 to TRBJ1-5; no definite D call. In germline, CDR1 is MDHEN, CDR2 SYDVKM. The ends were cut back, 6 bases at V and 5 bases at J, with 8 bases in the middle. The CDR3 is 12 residues long. In nucleotides, the CDR3 is TGTGCCAGCAGAAACGGGTATCAGCCCCAGCATTTT. Protein: CASRNGYQPQHF.

This chain links TRBV29-1 with TRBJ2-5; 14 nucleotides align to TRBD2. Germline CDR1 reads SQVTM; CDR2 reads ANQGSEA. The ends lost 5 bases at V and 4 bases at J; junction bases unmatched: 9. The CDR3 length is 16 residues. The CDR3 is CSVRTSGRPGGETQYF. CDR3 coding DNA: TGCAGCGTTCGGACTAGCGGGAGGCCTGGGGGAGAGACCCAGTACTTC. Together with reference TRBV29-1 and TRBJ2-5, the CDR3 gives the full variable domain: SAVISQKPSRDICQRGTSLTIQCQVDSQVTMMFWYRQQPGQSLTLIATANQGSEATYESGFVIDKFPISRPNLTFSTLTVSNMSPEDSSIYLCSVRTSGRPGGETQYFGPGTRLLVL.

This chain links TRBV25-1 with TRBJ2-7, with D perhaps TRBD1 (6 bases). Germline values: CDR1 MGHDK, CDR2 SYGVNS. The CDR3 contains 14 residues. V was shortened by 0 bases and J by 3 bases, with 9 bases between the two germline ends. The CDR3 bases are TGTGCCAGCAGTGAATATGGGGGACACTACGAGCAGTACTTC. Amino acid sequence: CASSEYGGHYEQYF.

The chain recombines TRBV5-6 with TRBJ1-1; weak D call: TRBD1 (6 bases). The V and J ends lost 3 bases and 3 bases respectively, with 6 bases between them. Germline V gene lookup returns CDR1 SGHDT and CDR2 YYEEEE. CDR3 length: 12 residues. Written as DNA, the CDR3 is TGTGCCAGCAGCTACAGGGACACTGAAGCTTTCTTT. Protein sequence: CASSYRDTEAFF.

Only one count was recorded for this clone. This chain links TRBV7-2 with TRBJ2-2, with 8 bases matching TRBD1. V shed 0 bases, J shed 0 bases, and the junction held 0 bases outside the gene matches. Germline-derived CDR1 and CDR2 are SGHTA and FQGNSA. This CDR3 has 16 residues. In DNA form, the CDR3 reads TGTGCCAGCAGCTTAGCACAGGGGGCGAACACCGGGGAGCTGTTTTTT. Translation: CASSLAQGANTGELFF.

This chain joins TRBV4-1 and TRBJ2-5; 14 nucleotides align to TRBD2. CDR3 length: 16 residues. CDR1 and CDR2 (germline): MGHRA, YSYEKL. The V gene end was trimmed by 0 bases and the J gene end by 6 bases; junction bases not matched to a gene: 3. The CDR3 DNA reads TGCGCCAGCAGCCAAGAGGGACTAGCGGGAGTAAAGACCCAGTACTTC. Translating gives CASSQEGLAGVKTQYF.

The chain has TRBV7-9 and TRBJ2-1, with 8 bases identical to TRBD1. Germline values: CDR1 SEHNR, CDR2 FQNEAQ (reference sequence). The CDR3 contains 14 residues. V dropped 6 bases and J dropped 4; count of bases not matched to a gene: 5. Here the CDR3 reads CASRRTGQYNEQFF. The CDR3 region has the DNA TGTGCCAGCAGACGGACAGGGCAGTACAATGAGCAGTTCTTC.

V and J are TRBV2 and TRBJ2-7, with D tentatively TRBD1 (8 bases). The CDR3 is 13 amino acids. V was cut by 8 bases and J by 4 bases, with 15 bases left in between. CDR1 SNHLY and CDR2 FYNNEI come from the germline V gene. The CDR3 protein is CASSDREGYEQYF. The DNA for the CDR3 is TGTGCCAGCTCGGACAGGGAGGGTTACGAGCAGTACTTC.

The J gene is TRBJ1-1, the V gene TRBV28; D is perhaps TRBD1 (6 bases). Germline CDR1 reads MDHEN; CDR2 reads SYDVKM. The CDR3 runs to 13 residues. The ends were cut back, 3 bases at V and 4 bases at J, with 9 bases in the middle. This CDR3 reads CASSLGGGTEAFF. CDR3 nucleotide sequence: TGTGCCAGCAGTTTGGGAGGGGGCACTGAAGCTTTCTTT.

This clone was counted once. The chain has TRBV6-2 or TRBV6-3 and TRBJ1-2; D possibly corresponds to TRBD1 (6 bases). With 4 bases removed from V and 4 bases from J, the gap between germline ends came to 10 bases. This CDR3 spans 13 amino acids. CDR1 is MNHEY and CDR2 is SVGEGT in the germline V gene. CDR3 sequence (DNA): TGTGCCAGCAGTTTGGACAGTTTCTATGGCTACACCTTC. It yields the protein CASSLDSFYGYTF.

The rearrangement links TRBV7-9 to TRBJ1-1; D gene ambiguous. CDR3 length: 13 residues. Germline CDR1 and CDR2: SEHNR and FQNEAQ (reference sequence). The germline V and J ends were trimmed by 1 base and 6 bases, with 9 bases remaining between them. The CDR3 protein is CASSLDLSSEAFF. The CDR3 region has the DNA TGTGCCAGCAGCTTAGACCTATCGTCTGAAGCTTTCTTT.

This sequence joins TRBV5-1 and TRBJ1-1; D perhaps matches TRBD1 (5 bases). This CDR3 spans 15 amino acids. CDR1 is SGHRS and CDR2 is YFSETQ in the germline V gene. V shed 4 bases and J shed 4 bases, with 17 bases lying between them. CDR3 residues: CASSPRGAQGTEAFF. In nucleotides, the CDR3 is TGCGCCAGCAGCCCGAGAGGAGCGCAGGGCACTGAAGCTTTCTTT.

The chain employs TRBV3-1 (or the pseudogene TRBV3-2) and TRBJ2-4, with 7 positions matching TRBD2. V shed 3 bases and J 9 bases; nucleotides not matched to a gene: 11. Germline assignment: CDR1 LGHDT and CDR2 YNNKEL (reference sequence). This CDR3 spans 15 amino acids. The CDR3 bases are TGTGCCAGCAGCCACGTCGTAGGACTAGTTTCCATTCAGTACTTC. Amino acids: CASSHVVGLVSIQYF.

The J gene is TRBJ2-2, the V gene TRBV5-4; TRBD2 agrees at 8 bases. This CDR3 region has 16 residues. Germline V gene lookup returns CDR1 SGHNT and CDR2 YYREEE (reference sequence). Trimming at V came to 0 bases and at J to 4 bases, leaving 5 bases not matched to a gene. This CDR3 reads CASSLVGRGGTGELFF. DNA for the CDR3: TGTGCCAGCAGCTTGGTCGGGAGGGGTGGCACCGGGGAGCTGTTTTTT.

V usage is TRBV5-1 and J usage is TRBJ2-5; possible D gene TRBD1, 6 bases. The CDR3 contains 15 residues. Trimming took 6 bases from V and 1 from J, leaving 16 bases between them. CDR1 is SGHRS, CDR2 YFSETQ, per germline. For the CDR3, the DNA is TGCGCCAGCACTCTAACGGGACACCTCCAAGAGACCCAGTACTTC. Protein sequence: CASTLTGHLQETQYF.

The table lists this clone with a count of one. The chain recombines TRBV24-1 with TRBJ2-7, with 8 bases aligning to TRBD1. There are 15 residues in the CDR3. The V segment lost 4 bases and the J segment 4 bases; nucleotides outside the gene matches: 8. Germline CDR1 reads KGHDR; CDR2 reads SFDVKD. CDR3 DNA: TGTGCCACCAGTGACCCCGGGACAGGAGAATACGAGCAGTACTTC. Its protein product is CATSDPGTGEYEQYF.

The V gene is TRBV1, the J gene TRBJ2-7; the tabulated D call, TRBD2, remains unverified against the DNA. TRBV1 is a listed pseudogene. This CDR3 has 16 residues. As DNA, the CDR3 is TGCACCAGCAGCCAAGATGGGGCTAGCGGGCAAGTTCGGCAGTACTTC. This sequence encodes CTSSQDGASGQVRQYF.

This clone was seen only once. The chain couples TRBV28 to TRBJ1-6; 7 bases fit TRBD1. J was trimmed by 0 bases and V by 6 bases; bases with no gene match: 5. The CDR3 has 16 amino acids. Germline CDR1 and CDR2: MDHEN and SYDVKM. The CDR3 DNA is TGTGCCAGCAGCGGGGGACAGAGCTCCTATAATTCACCCCTCCACTTT. Translation gives CASSGGQSSYNSPLHF.

The chain couples TRBV2 to TRBJ2-1; no clear D. The CDR3 is 14 amino acids. Trimming left V 4 bases short and J 3 bases short, with 10 bases between. CDR1 is SNHLY, CDR2 FYNNEI, per germline. For the CDR3, the DNA is TGTGCCAGCAGTGTGACTGGGTTCTACAATGAGCAGTTCTTC. It yields the protein CASSVTGFYNEQFF. Drawing the rest from reference TRBV2 and TRBJ2-1, the complete variable domain is EPEVTQTPSHQVTQMGQEVILRCVPISNHLYFYWYRQILGQKVEFLVSFYNNEISEKSEIFDDQFSVERPDGSNFTLKIRSTKLEDSAMYFCASSVTGFYNEQFFGPGTRLTVL.

The chain uses TRBV7-2 and TRBJ2-7; TRBD2 matches 8 bases. Trimming removed 5 bases from V and 6 bases from J; junction bases left unmatched: 9. Germline lookup yields CDR1 SGHTA and CDR2 FQGNSA. The length of the CDR3 is 14 residues. For the CDR3, the DNA is TGTGCCAGCAGCCCCCGGGTAGCGGGGTCCGAGCAGTACTTC. Translated, it gives CASSPRVAGSEQYF.

V and J are TRBV5-1 and TRBJ2-7; TRBD1 agrees at 7 bases. The ends lost 3 bases at V and 2 bases at J; junction bases unmatched: 8. The CDR3 loop spans 15 amino acids. Looked up from germline, CDR1 is SGHRS and CDR2 is YFSETQ. In DNA, the CDR3 is TGCGCCAGCAGCTCGACAGGGTACATGGCCTACGAGCAGTACTTC. Translation: CASSSTGYMAYEQYF.

The rearrangement uses TRBV5-4 and TRBJ2-3; maybe TRBD2 (7 bases). Germline assignment: CDR1 SGHNT and CDR2 YYREEE (reference sequence). This CDR3 region has 14 residues. V lost 5 bases to trimming and J lost 2 bases, with 12 bases between them. The CDR3 sequence: CASRRGGLTDTQYF. DNA for the CDR3: TGTGCCAGCAGAAGGGGGGGGCTCACAGATACGCAGTATTTT.

The CDR3 sequence is CASSEILNGEKLFF. CDR3 bases: TGTGCCAGCAGTGAGATACTAAATGGTGAAAAACTGTTTTTT. This rearrangement joins TRBV2 to TRBJ1-4; D gene unclear. V lost 3 bases and J lost 7, with 12 bases in between. Germline CDR1 SNHLY, CDR2 FYNNEI. The CDR3 consists of 14 residues.

The chain links TRBV5-6 to TRBJ2-7, with 9 bases lining up with TRBD2. The CDR3 is 14 residues long. The V and J ends lost 5 bases and 2 bases, in that order; junction bases with no gene match: 5. CDR1 and CDR2 (germline): SGHDT, YYEEEE. As DNA, the CDR3 is TGTGCCAGCAGAAGGCGGGAGGGCCCCTACGAGCAGTACTTC. Protein sequence: CASRRREGPYEQYF. The whole variable domain, remainder taken from reference TRBV5-6 and TRBJ2-7, is DAGVTQSPTHLIKTRGQQVTLRCSPKSGHDTVSWYQQALGQGPQFIFQYYEEEERQRGNFPDRFSGHQFPNYSSELNVNALLLGDSALYLCASRRREGPYEQYFGPGTRLTVT.

The rearrangement uses TRBV20-1 and TRBJ2-1; TRBD2 matches 7 bases. Germline V gene data show CDR1 as DFQATT and CDR2 as SNEGSKA (reference sequence). There are 13 residues in the CDR3. The V gene end was trimmed by 5 bases and the J gene end by 9 bases; junction bases not matched to a gene: 10. Here the CDR3 DNA reads TGCAGTGCTGGTGGACTAGGGATCCTTGAGCAGTTCTTC. Protein sequence: CSAGGLGILEQFF.

The genes are TRBV27 and TRBJ2-7; 8 positions agree with TRBD1. CDR1 is MNHEY, CDR2 SMNVEV, per germline (reference sequence). The CDR3 is 16 amino acids. With V trimmed by 6 bases and J by 1 base, 11 bases remained unmatched. CDR3 nucleotides: TGTGCCAGCAGGCGTATGGGGACAGGTAGGTCCTACGAGCAGTACTTC. Translated: CASRRMGTGRSYEQYF.

The rearrangement uses TRBV3-1 (or the pseudogene TRBV3-2) and TRBJ2-5; perhaps TRBD2 as D (6 bases). Between the trimmed V and J ends, which lost 3 bases and 6 bases, there was a span of 14 bases. This CDR3 comprises 14 residues. Germline V CDR1 and CDR2: LGHDT, YNNKEL (reference sequence). The CDR3 nucleotides read TGTGCCAGCAGCCACCCCGGGGGTGGTAAGACCCAGTACTTC. It yields the protein CASSHPGGGKTQYF.

The DNA of the CDR3 is TGTGCCAGCAGCTTGGGGGCTAGCGGGATTAACACCGGGGAGCTGTTTTTT. It translates to CASSLGASGINTGELFF. The V call is TRBV5-4, the J call TRBJ2-2; 9 bases map to TRBD2. This CDR3 region has 17 residues. J gave up 2 bases and V 0 bases, and 5 bases lay outside the gene matches. Germline V gene lookup returns CDR1 SGHNT and CDR2 YYREEE (reference sequence).

Only a few counts were recorded for this clone. This rearrangement joins TRBV6-5 to TRBJ2-3; D is unclear. V lost 8 bases and J lost 2, with 11 bases in between. CDR1 and CDR2 from the germline V gene are MNHEY and SVGAGI. The CDR3 is made up of 13 amino acids. As DNA, the CDR3 is TGTGCCAGCTCCCTGGCCGACACAGATACGCAGTATTTT. Its protein is CASSLADTDTQYF.

About this clone itself: The junction shows a germline mismatch at one end, possibly a read error. The gene calls are TRBV29-1 and TRBJ2-3; unclear D gene. CDR3 length: 12 residues. CDR1 is SQVTM, CDR2 ANQGSEA, per germline. This CDR3 is CSVHKSIDTQYF. CDR3 DNA sequence: TGCAGCGTTCATAAAAGCATAGATACGCAGTATTTT.